These 7 T cell receptor beta chains were sequenced from one sample in a study of T cell responses to AZD1222 COVID-19 vaccine. TCRdb keeps only in-frame clones here, not all; method: immunoSEQ multiplex PCR. The table shows 95,000 to 150,000 clones, with 80% to 90% occurring only once. This specimen consisted of peripheral blood, obtained on day 0 of AZD1222 vaccination. The receptors originated from an adult in good health.

The rearrangement joins TRBV7-8 to TRBJ1-2; tentatively, D is TRBD1 (5 bases). Trimming cost V 1 base and J 7 bases, with 13 bases left between them. Germline V gene sequence: CDR1 SGHVS, CDR2 FQNEAQ. CDR3 length equals 14 residues. Here the CDR3 DNA reads TGTGCCAGCAGCTTAGGGGGCCTCAGGGCTGGCTACACCTTC. As protein: CASSLGGLRAGYTF.

The chain has TRBV14 and TRBJ1-2; a possible D gene is TRBD1 (6 bases). The CDR3 runs 13 residues. V lost 1 base and J lost 4, with 7 bases in between. Germline assignment: CDR1 SGHDN and CDR2 FVKESK. CDR3 DNA sequence: TGTGCCAGCAGCCAAGGGACAGCCTATGGCTACACCTTC. As protein: CASSQGTAYGYTF.

V is TRBV5-1 and J is TRBJ2-1, with 13 nucleotides matching TRBD2. CDR1 is SGHRS, CDR2 YFSETQ, per germline. The V and J ends lost 6 bases and 8 bases, in that order; junction bases with no gene match: 5. The CDR3 contains 14 residues. The CDR3 DNA follows: TGCGCCAGCACACTAGCGGGAGGGCCCTATGAGCAGTTCTTC. Translating gives CASTLAGGPYEQFF. The entire variable domain, with the rest obtained from reference TRBV5-1 and TRBJ2-1, is as follows: KAGVTQTPRYLIKTRGQQVTLSCSPISGHRSVSWYQQTPGQGLQFLFEYFSETQRNKGNFPGRFSGRQFSNSRSEMNVSTLELGDSALYLCASTLAGGPYEQFFGPGTRLTVL.

This clone was seen more than once but under ten times. V gene TRBV3-1 (or the pseudogene TRBV3-2) combines with J gene TRBJ2-5, with a tentative D call TRBD1 (5 bases). The CDR3 runs 12 residues. Trimming removed 0 bases at V and 6 bases at J, with 5 bases between. Germline-derived CDR1 and CDR2 are LGHDT and YNNKEL (reference sequence). DNA of the CDR3: TGTGCCAGCAGCCAAGAGGGGCAGACCCAGTACTTC. This encodes CASSQEGQTQYF.

The genes are TRBV18 and TRBJ1-2; D may be TRBD1 (5 bases). Trimming removed 1 base from V and 5 bases from J, with 17 bases in between. This CDR3 has 16 amino acids. Germline V CDR1 and CDR2: KGHSH, LQKENI. CDR3 nucleotides: TGTGCCAGCTCACCACGTGGGGGACCAACCGTTTATGGCTACACCTTC. Its protein product is CASSPRGGPTVYGYTF.

This clone has only one observation. The chain employs TRBV7-8 and TRBJ1-5; D is undetermined. V was pared by 5 bases and J by 0 bases, with 14 bases between. Per germline, CDR1 SGHVS and CDR2 FQNEAQ. The CDR3 runs 16 residues. In nucleotides, the CDR3 is TGTGCCAGCAGCCAAGAACGAGGATATAGCAATCAGCCCCAGCATTTT. Protein sequence: CASSQERGYSNQPQHF.

V gene TRBV5-1 combines with J gene TRBJ2-7; TRBD1 matches at 7 bases. V trimming: 0 bases; J trimming: 2 bases; junction bases outside the gene matches: 11. Germline CDR1 and CDR2: SGHRS and YFSETQ. This CDR3 is built from 17 residues. The CDR3 is CASSLGGWTGTTYEQYF. CDR3 nucleotides: TGCGCCAGCAGCTTGGGTGGATGGACAGGCACCACCTACGAGCAGTACTTC.